The rows below give T cell receptor beta chains drawn from one sample of a study of CD8 T cells in Susac syndrome. TCRdb used MiXCR to reprocess the immunoSEQ multiplex PCR reads, holding one entry per CDR3 protein. Seen here are almost 450,000 distinct CDR3 sequences, more than 70% observed once, and the top ten hold about 0.12%. Sequences were obtained from CD8+ T cells from PBMCs. These receptors all stem from a human donor with multiple sclerosis. CDR3s include the opening cysteine and the closing phenylalanine or tryptophan. D genes are given only for firm matches.

j_gene: TRBJ2-7
d_gene: .
len: 15
v_gene: TRBV12-3/TRBV12-4
CDR3aa: CASSLAPAGGYEQYF

j_gene: TRBJ1-3
d_gene: .
len: 15
v_gene: TRBV9
CDR3aa: CASSEFPISGNTIYF

j_gene: TRBJ2-7
d_gene: .
len: 15
v_gene: TRBV7-9
CDR3aa: CASSLGTDEDYEQYF

j_gene: TRBJ2-2
d_gene: .
len: 13
v_gene: TRBV30
CDR3aa: CAWSEFSVGELFF

j_gene: TRBJ2-5
d_gene: TRBD2
len: 18
v_gene: TRBV27
CDR3aa: CASSFNGASGSNRETQYF

j_gene: TRBJ2-1
d_gene: .
len: 13
v_gene: TRBV5-1
CDR3aa: CASSLIPNNEQFF

j_gene: TRBJ2-1
d_gene: TRBD2
len: 18
v_gene: TRBV5-4
CDR3aa: CASSSSQGWEGSYNEQFF

j_gene: TRBJ1-2
d_gene: .
len: 14
v_gene: TRBV5-1
CDR3aa: CASSLGQAGYGYTF

j_gene: TRBJ1-6
d_gene: .
len: 16
v_gene: TRBV11-2
CDR3aa: CASSLNGGRDHSPLHF

j_gene: TRBJ2-7
d_gene: .
len: 15
v_gene: TRBV28
CDR3aa: CASSSPGVSDYEQYF